This passage covers 24 T cell receptor beta chains from one sample sequenced in a study of shared clonotypes between healthy human individuals. The protocol was immunoSEQ multiplex PCR, while the TCRdb copy is restricted to in-frame clones and leaves out a portion. The sample consists of some 2.4 million clones, roughly 93% of them appearing once. Sequencing was carried out using naive CD4+ T cells from PBMCs. The subset here: CD45RA+ positively selected. Every receptor here comes from a man aged 18 to 30 in good health. Some clones in this sample may be carry-over from other donors' samples.

The rearrangement uses TRBV18 and TRBJ2-3; TRBD1 is a possible D gene (5 bases). V shed 4 bases and J shed 0 bases, with 11 bases lying between them. This CDR3 spans 15 amino acids. Germline-derived CDR1 and CDR2 are KGHSH and LQKENI. The CDR3 region is CASSLLTESTDTQYF. The CDR3 DNA reads TGTGCCAGCTCACTATTGACAGAAAGCACAGATACGCAGTATTTT.

J is TRBJ2-5 and V is TRBV7-9; tentatively, D is TRBD2 (6 bases). The germline V gene encodes CDR1 SEHNR and CDR2 FQNEAQ (reference sequence). CDR3 size: 13 residues. The V end was cut by 5 bases, the J end by 11 bases, with 18 bases between. CDR3 region: CASSALSGEEQYF. As DNA, the CDR3 is TGTGCCAGCAGCGCTCTTAGCGGCGAGGAGCAGTACTTC.

Points on this clone: Other nucleotide sequences in the sample specify the same CDR3. This chain connects TRBV19 to TRBJ2-7, with 11 bases fitting TRBD1. This CDR3 contains 14 residues. The junction had 6 bases not matched to a gene; V was cut back by 7 bases and J by 4 bases. Germline lookup yields CDR1 LNHDA and CDR2 SQIVND (reference sequence). The CDR3 loop reads CASTPGQGAYEQYF. CDR3 DNA sequence: TGTGCCAGTACCCCAGGACAGGGGGCGTACGAGCAGTACTTC. Full variable domain (remainder filled in from reference TRBV19 and TRBJ2-7): DGGITQSPKYLFRKEGQNVTLSCEQNLNHDAMYWYRQDPGQGLRLIYYSQIVNDFQKGDIAEGYSVSREKKESFPLTVTSAQKNPTAFYLCASTPGQGAYEQYFGPGTRLTVT.

As concerns this clone: Other DNA sequences in the sample encode the same CDR3. J is TRBJ2-5 and V is TRBV5-1, with 10 bases that match TRBD1. The CDR3 runs to 14 residues. Unmatched junction bases numbered 2, after V lost 4 bases and J lost 2 bases. Germline loops: CDR1 SGHRS, CDR2 YFSETQ. CDR3 DNA: TGCGCCAGCAGCGCGGGACAGGGGCAAGAGACCCAGTACTTC. Residues: CASSAGQGQETQYF.

The V call is TRBV7-2, the J call TRBJ1-4; tentative D call: TRBD1 (5 bases). Trimming pared 6 bases from V and 1 base from J, leaving 9 bases between. Germline CDR1 and CDR2: SGHTA and FQGNSA. The CDR3 runs to 14 residues. The CDR3 region is CASRAGLTNEKLFF. The CDR3 DNA reads TGTGCCAGCAGGGCAGGGTTAACTAATGAAAAACTGTTTTTT.

The rearrangement joins TRBV27 to TRBJ2-7; 9 bases agree with TRBD1. V was pared by 5 bases and J by 1 base, with 9 bases of the junction left unmatched. The germline V gene has CDR1 MNHEY and CDR2 SMNVEV (reference sequence). The CDR3 has 16 residues. The chain's CDR3 is CASSLLPGTGSYEQYF. CDR3 bases: TGTGCCAGCAGTCTTCTCCCCGGGACAGGGTCCTACGAGCAGTACTTC.

The chain couples TRBV5-1 to TRBJ2-1; D is undetermined. CDR3 size: 14 residues. The germline V gene encodes CDR1 SGHRS and CDR2 YFSETQ. The ends were cut back, 0 bases at V and 5 bases at J, with 9 bases in the middle. For the CDR3, the DNA is TGCGCCAGCAGCTTGGCCGGACCGAACAATGAGCAGTTCTTC. Translating gives CASSLAGPNNEQFF.

The chain is built from TRBV7-9 and TRBJ1-2; D gene uncertain. Trimming cost V 5 bases and J 11 bases, with 18 bases left between them. Germline V lookup: CDR1 SEHNR, CDR2 FQNEAQ (reference sequence). CDR3 length: 13 residues. CDR3 DNA sequence: TGTGCCAGCAGCGATGATTCCGGAGCAGGTTACACCTTC. Translation gives CASSDDSGAGYTF.

The chain has TRBV7-3 and TRBJ2-3, with 7 bases identical to TRBD1. V shed 5 bases and J 2 bases; nucleotides not matched to a gene: 4. Looked up from germline, CDR1 is SGHTA and CDR2 is FQGTGA. CDR3 length: 14 residues. CDR3 coding DNA: TGTGCCAGCAGCCTCGGGACAGCCACAGATACGCAGTATTTT. This gives the protein CASSLGTATDTQYF.

V usage is TRBV14 and J usage is TRBJ2-7; TRBD1 matches 12 bases. The CDR3 extends over 13 amino acids. The trim removed 4 bases at V and 9 bases at J, leaving 4 bases unmatched. Germline V gives CDR1 SGHDN, CDR2 FVKESK. The CDR3, as DNA: TGTGCCAGCAGCCCCGGGACAGGGGGCGGGCAGTACTTC. It encodes CASSPGTGGGQYF.

The V call is TRBV19, the J call TRBJ2-1, with 7 bases aligning to TRBD2. Trimming at V came to 1 base and at J to 3 bases, leaving 12 bases not matched to a gene. This CDR3 comprises 18 residues. Germline values: CDR1 LNHDA, CDR2 SQIVND (reference sequence). The CDR3 DNA follows: TGTGCCAGTAGTATAGCCGCCTTTGCGGGAGCCTACTACAATGAGCAGTTCTTC. Protein product: CASSIAAFAGAYYNEQFF.

This chain links TRBV7-2 with TRBJ1-3, with D unresolved. The V end lost 1 base, the J end lost 1 base, and 11 bases lay between the germline ends. The CDR3 spans 16 residues. The germline CDR1 and CDR2 sequences are SGHTA and FQGNSA. CDR3 sequence reads: CASSLGPQGSGNTIYF. The CDR3 DNA is TGTGCCAGCAGCTTAGGCCCCCAAGGTTCTGGAAACACCATATATTTT.

Remarks on this clone: Other DNA variants within this sample encode the same CDR3. In DNA form, the CDR3 reads TGTGCCAGCAGTTCGGGGCTGAATCAGCCCCAGCATTTT. Residues: CASSSGLNQPQHF. V usage is TRBV28 and J usage is TRBJ1-5; tentatively, D is TRBD1 (5 bases). Germline V gene data show CDR1 as MDHEN and CDR2 as SYDVKM. Trimming took off 4 bases at V and 4 bases at J, with 8 bases between the two ends. The CDR3 consists of 13 residues.

CDR3 protein: CASSRTGEGEQFF. In DNA form, the CDR3 reads TGTGCCAGCAGCCGCACCGGAGAGGGTGAGCAGTTCTTC. The chain combines TRBV6-6 with TRBJ2-1, with D possibly TRBD2 on 5 matching bases. Germline CDR1 MNHNY, CDR2 SVGAGI (reference sequence). V gave up 6 bases and J gave up 9 bases, with 15 bases separating them. This CDR3 is 13 amino acids long.

The chain is built from TRBV28 and TRBJ2-2; 9 nucleotides align to TRBD1. Per the germline V gene, CDR1 is MDHEN and CDR2 is SYDVKM. The CDR3 totals 16 residues. V was pared by 2 bases and J by 6 bases, with 7 bases of the junction left unmatched. CDR3 bases: TGTGCCAGCAGTTTAAGTGGACAGGGGTTATCCGGGGAGCTGTTTTTT. It is translated as CASSLSGQGLSGELFF.

This clone has a single count. CDR3 sequence reads: CASSERASSGNTIYF. The CDR3 DNA reads as TGTGCCAGCAGTGAAAGGGCGAGCTCTGGAAACACCATATATTTT. The chain joins TRBV6-1 to TRBJ1-3; unclear D gene. V dropped 2 bases and J dropped 0 bases, with 8 bases sitting between them. The CDR3 has 15 residues. CDR1 and CDR2 from the germline V gene are MNHNS and SASEGT.

This chain uses TRBV2 with TRBJ2-7; 11 nucleotides align to TRBD2. This CDR3 is built from 15 residues. The V segment lost 1 base and the J segment 3 bases; nucleotides outside the gene matches: 2. Germline V gene sequence: CDR1 SNHLY, CDR2 FYNNEI. The DNA of the CDR3 is TGTGCCAGCAGTGAAGGAGGGACTAGCGGCTACGAGCAGTACTTC. Its protein product is CASSEGGTSGYEQYF.

The chain combines TRBV6-4 with TRBJ1-1; 9 positions agree with TRBD1. Germline-derived CDR1 and CDR2 are MRHNA and SNTAGT. CDR3 length: 15 residues. Trimming at V came to 9 bases and at J to 0 bases, leaving 8 bases not matched to a gene. CDR3 sequence reads: CARLGQGPMNTEAFF. CDR3 in DNA: TGTGCCAGACTGGGACAGGGCCCCATGAACACTGAAGCTTTCTTT.

Details on this clone: The same CDR3 also results from other DNA sequences found in this sample. The rearrangement links TRBV28 to TRBJ2-1, with a tentative D call TRBD2 (5 bases). This CDR3 has 13 amino acids. The germline gives CDR1 MDHEN, CDR2 SYDVKM. V was trimmed by 5 bases and J by 4 bases, leaving 9 bases between them. CDR3 bases: TGTGCCAGCAGTCAGGACTCGTACAATGAGCAGTTCTTC. Translating gives CASSQDSYNEQFF.

The V and J genes are TRBV5-1 and TRBJ2-1; 7 bases are shared with TRBD1. This CDR3 has 14 residues. CDR1 is SGHRS, CDR2 YFSETQ, per germline. V shed 3 bases and J 6 bases; nucleotides not matched to a gene: 6. The CDR3 is CASSSTGYGNEQFF. DNA for the CDR3: TGCGCCAGCAGCTCGACAGGGTATGGCAATGAGCAGTTCTTC.

V and J are TRBV18 and TRBJ1-2, with 9 bases aligning to TRBD1. V was pared by 3 bases and J by 3 bases, with 2 bases of the junction left unmatched. Germline loops: CDR1 KGHSH, CDR2 LQKENI. This CDR3 spans 14 amino acids. CDR3 protein: CASSPDRGYYGYTF. DNA for the CDR3: TGTGCCAGCTCACCCGACAGGGGGTACTATGGCTACACCTTC. The full variable domain, with the rest looked up from reference TRBV18 and TRBJ1-2, is NAGVMQNPRHLVRRRGQEARLRCSPMKGHSHVYWYRQLPEEGLKFMVYLQKENIIDESGMPKERFSAEFPKEGPSILRIQQVVRGDSAAYFCASSPDRGYYGYTFGSGTRLTVV.

V usage is TRBV7-8 and J usage is TRBJ2-1; tentative D call: TRBD2 (6 bases). Germline assignment: CDR1 SGHVS and CDR2 FQNEAQ. The CDR3 contains 16 residues. The V end lost 5 bases, the J end lost 1 base, and 15 bases lay between the germline ends. Written as DNA, the CDR3 is TGTGCCAGCAGCCGGACCCCTAGCGAGTCCTACAATGAGCAGTTCTTC. It specifies CASSRTPSESYNEQFF.

The rearrangement joins TRBV7-2 to TRBJ1-5, with TRBD1 identical over 7 bases. There are 16 residues in the CDR3. V was clipped by 5 bases and J by 1 base; unmatched bases: 8. CDR1 and CDR2 from the germline V gene are SGHTA and FQGNSA. The CDR3 DNA reads TGTGCCAGCAGCCCTCAACAGGGGATAAGCAATCAGCCCCAGCATTTT. Amino acids: CASSPQQGISNQPQHF.

As to this clone: Other DNA sequences within the sample encode an identical CDR3. The chain has TRBV5-1 and TRBJ1-4; TRBD1 might be the D (5 bases). Deletions cut 2 bases from V and 2 bases from J, with 7 bases between. The CDR3 extends over 14 amino acids. The V gene's germline CDR1 is SGHRS and CDR2 YFSETQ. The CDR3 nucleotides are TGCGCCAGCAGCTTATCAGGGACTAATGAAAAACTGTTTTTT. The encoded protein is CASSLSGTNEKLFF.